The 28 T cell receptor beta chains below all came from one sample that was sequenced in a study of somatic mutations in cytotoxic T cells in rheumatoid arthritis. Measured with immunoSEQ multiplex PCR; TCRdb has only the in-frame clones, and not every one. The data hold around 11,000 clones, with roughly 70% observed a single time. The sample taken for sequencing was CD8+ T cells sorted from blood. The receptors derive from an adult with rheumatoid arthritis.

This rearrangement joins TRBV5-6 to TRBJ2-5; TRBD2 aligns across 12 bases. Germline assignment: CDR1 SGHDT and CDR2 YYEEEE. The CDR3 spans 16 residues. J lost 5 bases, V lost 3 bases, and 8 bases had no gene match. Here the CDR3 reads CASSWTSGAHPETQYF. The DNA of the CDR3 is TGTGCCAGCAGCTGGACTAGCGGGGCCCACCCGGAGACCCAGTACTTC.

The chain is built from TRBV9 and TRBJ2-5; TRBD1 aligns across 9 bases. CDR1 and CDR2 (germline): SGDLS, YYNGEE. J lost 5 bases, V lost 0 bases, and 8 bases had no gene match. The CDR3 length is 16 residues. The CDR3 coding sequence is TGTGCCAGCAGCGTAGAGGGACAGGGAGGTTTGGAGACCCAGTACTTC. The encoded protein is CASSVEGQGGLETQYF. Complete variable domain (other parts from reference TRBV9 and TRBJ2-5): DSGVTQTPKHLITATGQRVTLRCSPRSGDLSVYWYQQSLDQGLQFLIQYYNGEERAKGNILERFSAQQFPDLHSELNLSSLELGDSALYFCASSVEGQGGLETQYFGPGTRLLVL.

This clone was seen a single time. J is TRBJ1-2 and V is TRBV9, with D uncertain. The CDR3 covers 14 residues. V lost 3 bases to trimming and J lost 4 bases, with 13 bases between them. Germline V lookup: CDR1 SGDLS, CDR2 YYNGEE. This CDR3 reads CASSAAEGRYGYTF. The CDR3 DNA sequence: TGTGCCAGCAGCGCCGCTGAGGGTCGCTATGGCTACACCTTC.

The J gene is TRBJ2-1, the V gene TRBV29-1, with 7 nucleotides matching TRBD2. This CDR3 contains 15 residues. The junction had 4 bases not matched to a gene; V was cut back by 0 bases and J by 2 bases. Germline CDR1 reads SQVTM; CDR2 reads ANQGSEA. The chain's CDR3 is CSVEERGTAYNEQFF. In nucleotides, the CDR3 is TGCAGCGTTGAAGAGCGGGGGACGGCCTACAATGAGCAGTTCTTC.

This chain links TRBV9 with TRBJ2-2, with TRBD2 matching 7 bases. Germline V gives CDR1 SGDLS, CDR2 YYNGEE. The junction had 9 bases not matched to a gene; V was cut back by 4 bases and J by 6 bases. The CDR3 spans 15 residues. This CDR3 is CASSPRQRGAGELFF. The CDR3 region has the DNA TGTGCCAGCAGCCCTAGGCAGCGGGGCGCCGGGGAGCTGTTTTTT.

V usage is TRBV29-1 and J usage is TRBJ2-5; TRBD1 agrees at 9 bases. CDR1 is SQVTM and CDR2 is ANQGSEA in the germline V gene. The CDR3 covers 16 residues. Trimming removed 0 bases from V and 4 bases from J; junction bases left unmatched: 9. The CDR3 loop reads CSVEETTTGGGETQYF. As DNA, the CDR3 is TGCAGCGTTGAAGAAACCACGACAGGGGGTGGAGAGACCCAGTACTTC.

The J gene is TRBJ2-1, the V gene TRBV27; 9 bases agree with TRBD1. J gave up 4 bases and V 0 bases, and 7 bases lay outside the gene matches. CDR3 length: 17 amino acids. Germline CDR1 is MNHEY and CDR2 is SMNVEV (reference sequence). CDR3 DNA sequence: TGTGCCAGCAGTTTATCCGGAACAGGGGGCGGGTACAATGAGCAGTTCTTC. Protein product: CASSLSGTGGGYNEQFF.

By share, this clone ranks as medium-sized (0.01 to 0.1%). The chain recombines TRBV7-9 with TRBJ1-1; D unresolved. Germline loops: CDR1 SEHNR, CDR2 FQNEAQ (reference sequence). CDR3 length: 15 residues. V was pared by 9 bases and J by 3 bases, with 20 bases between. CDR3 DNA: TGTGCCAGTGGGGTGTTTTTGGGGAAAGACACTGAAGCTTTCTTT. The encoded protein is CASGVFLGKDTEAFF.

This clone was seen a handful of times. The CDR3 region has the DNA TGTGCCAGCAGTGAAGCGGAGGGGACAGGTGCTGAAGCTTTCTTT. This codes for CASSEAEGTGAEAFF. V and J are TRBV6-1 and TRBJ1-1, with 8 bases fitting TRBD1. Germline-derived CDR1 and CDR2 are MNHNS and SASEGT. The length of the CDR3 is 15 residues. Losses at the gene ends were 0 bases for V and 6 bases for J; bases not matched to a gene: 6.

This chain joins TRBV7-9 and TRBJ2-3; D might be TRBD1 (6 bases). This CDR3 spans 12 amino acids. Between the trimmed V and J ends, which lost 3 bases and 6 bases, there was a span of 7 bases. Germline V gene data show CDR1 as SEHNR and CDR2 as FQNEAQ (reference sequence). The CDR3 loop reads CASSFDRDTQYF. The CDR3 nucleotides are TGTGCCAGCAGCTTCGACAGGGATACGCAGTATTTT.

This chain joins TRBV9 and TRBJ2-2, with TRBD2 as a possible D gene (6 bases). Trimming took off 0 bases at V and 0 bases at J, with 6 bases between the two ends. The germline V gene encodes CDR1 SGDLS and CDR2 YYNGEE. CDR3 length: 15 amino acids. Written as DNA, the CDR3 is TGTGCCAGCAGCGTAGGCGGGGCGAACACCGGGGAGCTGTTTTTT. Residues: CASSVGGANTGELFF.

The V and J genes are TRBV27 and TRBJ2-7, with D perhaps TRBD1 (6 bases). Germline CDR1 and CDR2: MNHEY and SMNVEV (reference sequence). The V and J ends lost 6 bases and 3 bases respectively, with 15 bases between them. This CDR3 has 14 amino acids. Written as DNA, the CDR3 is TGTGCCAGCAGCTACACAGGGTCGGTCTACGAGCAGTACTTC. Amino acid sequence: CASSYTGSVYEQYF.

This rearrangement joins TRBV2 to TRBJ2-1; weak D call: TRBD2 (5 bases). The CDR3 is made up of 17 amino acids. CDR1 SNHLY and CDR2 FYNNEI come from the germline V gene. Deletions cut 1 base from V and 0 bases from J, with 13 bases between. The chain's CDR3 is CASSEGDGLSSYNEQFF. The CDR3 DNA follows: TGTGCCAGCAGTGAAGGAGACGGACTCAGCTCCTACAATGAGCAGTTCTTC. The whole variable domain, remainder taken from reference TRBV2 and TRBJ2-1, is EPEVTQTPSHQVTQMGQEVILRCVPISNHLYFYWYRQILGQKVEFLVSFYNNEISEKSEIFDDQFSVERPDGSNFTLKIRSTKLEDSAMYFCASSEGDGLSSYNEQFFGPGTRLTVL.

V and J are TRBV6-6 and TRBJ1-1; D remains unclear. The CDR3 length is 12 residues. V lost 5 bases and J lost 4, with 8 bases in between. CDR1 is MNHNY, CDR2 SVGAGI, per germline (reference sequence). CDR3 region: CASSAGLTEAFF. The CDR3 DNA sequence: TGTGCCAGCAGTGCGGGTCTCACTGAAGCTTTCTTT.

The CDR3 region is CASSPRPNTGELFF. The CDR3 coding sequence is TGTGCCAGCAGCCCCCGCCCGAACACCGGGGAGCTGTTTTTT. V usage is TRBV6-5 and J usage is TRBJ2-2; D is ambiguous. Germline lookup yields CDR1 MNHEY and CDR2 SVGAGI. This CDR3 spans 14 amino acids. V was cut by 6 bases and J by 0 bases, with 8 bases left in between.

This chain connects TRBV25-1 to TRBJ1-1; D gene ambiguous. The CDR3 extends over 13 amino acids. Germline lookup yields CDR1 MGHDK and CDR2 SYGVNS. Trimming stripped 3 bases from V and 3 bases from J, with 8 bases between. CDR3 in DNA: TGTGCCAGCAGTGACCCCCCACACACTGAAGCTTTCTTT. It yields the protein CASSDPPHTEAFF. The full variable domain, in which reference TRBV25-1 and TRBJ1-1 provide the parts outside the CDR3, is EADIYQTPRYLVIGTGKKITLECSQTMGHDKMYWYQQDPGMELHLIHYSYGVNSTEKGDLSSESTVSRIRTEHFPLTLESARPSHTSQYLCASSDPPHTEAFFGQGTRLTVV.

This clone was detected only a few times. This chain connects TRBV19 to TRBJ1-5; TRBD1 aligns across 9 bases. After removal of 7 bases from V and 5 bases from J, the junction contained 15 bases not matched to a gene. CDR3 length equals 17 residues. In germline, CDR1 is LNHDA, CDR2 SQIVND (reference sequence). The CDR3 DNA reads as TGTGCCAGTAATAAGAGAGGGACAGGGAAGATTCATCAGCCCCAGCATTTT. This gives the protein CASNKRGTGKIHQPQHF.

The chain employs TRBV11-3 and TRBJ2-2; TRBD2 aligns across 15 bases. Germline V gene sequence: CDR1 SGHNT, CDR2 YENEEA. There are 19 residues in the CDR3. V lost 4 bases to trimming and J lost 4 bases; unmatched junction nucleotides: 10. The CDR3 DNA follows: TGTGCCAGCAGCTCCCGCCGGACTAGCGGGGGGGCGAGCACCGGGGAGCTGTTTTTT. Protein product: CASSSRRTSGGASTGELFF.

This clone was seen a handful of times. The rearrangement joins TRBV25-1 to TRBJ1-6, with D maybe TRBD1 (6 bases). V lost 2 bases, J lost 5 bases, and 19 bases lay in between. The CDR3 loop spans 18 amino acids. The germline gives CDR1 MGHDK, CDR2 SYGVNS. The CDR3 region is CASSEPVSGTPNNSPLHF. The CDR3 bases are TGTGCCAGCAGTGAACCAGTATCCGGGACACCCAATAATTCACCCCTCCACTTT.

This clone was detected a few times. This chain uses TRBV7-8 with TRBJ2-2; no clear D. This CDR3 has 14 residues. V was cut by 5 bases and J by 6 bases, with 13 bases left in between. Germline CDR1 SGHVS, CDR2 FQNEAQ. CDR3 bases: TGTGCCAGCAGCCCCCTCGAGTTCTCCGGGGAGCTGTTTTTT. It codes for CASSPLEFSGELFF.

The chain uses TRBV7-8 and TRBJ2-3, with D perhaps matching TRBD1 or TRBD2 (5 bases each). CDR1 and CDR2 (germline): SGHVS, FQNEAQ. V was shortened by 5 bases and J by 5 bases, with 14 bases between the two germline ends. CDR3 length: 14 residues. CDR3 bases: TGTGCCAGCAGCCGGGGCGTACGGGGAGATACGCAGTATTTT. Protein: CASSRGVRGDTQYF.

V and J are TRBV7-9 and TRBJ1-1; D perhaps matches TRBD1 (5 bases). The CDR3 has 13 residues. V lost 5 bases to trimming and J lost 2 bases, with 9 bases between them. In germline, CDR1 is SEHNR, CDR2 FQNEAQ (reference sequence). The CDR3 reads CASSPDINTEAFF. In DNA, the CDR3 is TGTGCCAGCAGCCCGGACATAAACACTGAAGCTTTCTTT.

This CDR3 is CASTRQPLMNTEAFF. CDR3 nucleotides: TGTGCCAGCACCCGACAGCCGCTGATGAACACTGAAGCTTTCTTT. The chain links TRBV2 to TRBJ1-1, with D possibly TRBD1 on 5 matching bases. CDR3 size: 15 residues. The germline V gene has CDR1 SNHLY and CDR2 FYNNEI. Trimming removed 7 bases from V and 0 bases from J, with 15 bases in between.

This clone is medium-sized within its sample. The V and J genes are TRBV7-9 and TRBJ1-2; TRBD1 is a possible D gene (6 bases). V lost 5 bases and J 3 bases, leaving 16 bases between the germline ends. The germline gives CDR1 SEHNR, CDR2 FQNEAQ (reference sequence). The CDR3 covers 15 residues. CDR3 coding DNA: TGTGCCAGCAGCGGACGACCAAGGGGGGACTATGGCTACACCTTC. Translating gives CASSGRPRGDYGYTF.

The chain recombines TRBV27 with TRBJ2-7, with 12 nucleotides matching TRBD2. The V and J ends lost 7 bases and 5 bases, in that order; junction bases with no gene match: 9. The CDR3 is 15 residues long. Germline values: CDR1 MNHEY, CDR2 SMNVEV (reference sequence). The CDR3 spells CASTPLAGGPNEQYF. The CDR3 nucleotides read TGTGCCAGCACCCCCCTAGCGGGGGGGCCGAACGAGCAGTACTTC.

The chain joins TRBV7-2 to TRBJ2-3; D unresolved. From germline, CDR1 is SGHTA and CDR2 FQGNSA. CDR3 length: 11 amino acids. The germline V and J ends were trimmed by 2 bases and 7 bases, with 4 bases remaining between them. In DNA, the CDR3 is TGTGCCAGCAGCTTATGGAATACGCAGTATTTT. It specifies CASSLWNTQYF.

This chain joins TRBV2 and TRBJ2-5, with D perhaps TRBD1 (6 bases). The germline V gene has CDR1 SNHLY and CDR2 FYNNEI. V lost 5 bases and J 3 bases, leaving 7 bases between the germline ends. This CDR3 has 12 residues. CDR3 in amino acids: CASSWDKETQYF. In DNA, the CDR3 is TGTGCCAGCAGTTGGGACAAAGAGACCCAGTACTTC.

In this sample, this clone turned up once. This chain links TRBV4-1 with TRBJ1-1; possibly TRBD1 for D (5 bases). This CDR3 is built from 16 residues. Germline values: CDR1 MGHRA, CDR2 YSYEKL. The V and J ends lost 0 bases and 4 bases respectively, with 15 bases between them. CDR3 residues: CASSQDQQAIVTEAFF. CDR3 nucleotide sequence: TGCGCCAGCAGCCAAGATCAACAGGCTATTGTCACTGAAGCTTTCTTT.